This T cell receptor beta chain was profiled in a study of T cell changes during pregnancy in multiple sclerosis. Here immunoSEQ multiplex PCR was the method, and the copy in TCRdb shows in-frame clones only, minus some. This sample has about 72,000 clones, with 92% found just once. This CDR3 contains 15 residues. Germline lookup yields CDR1 SGHNT and CDR2 YENEEA. The ends were cut back, 0 bases at V and 8 bases at J, with 16 bases in the middle. This clone was counted between two and nine times. The chain uses TRBV11-3 and TRBJ1-2; D is uncertain. The specimen comprised peripheral blood, sampled in the first trimester of pregnancy. This clonotype was sampled from a female donor in good health, enrolled as a control in a pregnancy study. The CDR3 here is CASSLDESGDEGYTF. The CDR3 DNA sequence: TGTGCCAGCAGCTTAGATGAGTCCGGGGATGAAGGCTACACCTTC.